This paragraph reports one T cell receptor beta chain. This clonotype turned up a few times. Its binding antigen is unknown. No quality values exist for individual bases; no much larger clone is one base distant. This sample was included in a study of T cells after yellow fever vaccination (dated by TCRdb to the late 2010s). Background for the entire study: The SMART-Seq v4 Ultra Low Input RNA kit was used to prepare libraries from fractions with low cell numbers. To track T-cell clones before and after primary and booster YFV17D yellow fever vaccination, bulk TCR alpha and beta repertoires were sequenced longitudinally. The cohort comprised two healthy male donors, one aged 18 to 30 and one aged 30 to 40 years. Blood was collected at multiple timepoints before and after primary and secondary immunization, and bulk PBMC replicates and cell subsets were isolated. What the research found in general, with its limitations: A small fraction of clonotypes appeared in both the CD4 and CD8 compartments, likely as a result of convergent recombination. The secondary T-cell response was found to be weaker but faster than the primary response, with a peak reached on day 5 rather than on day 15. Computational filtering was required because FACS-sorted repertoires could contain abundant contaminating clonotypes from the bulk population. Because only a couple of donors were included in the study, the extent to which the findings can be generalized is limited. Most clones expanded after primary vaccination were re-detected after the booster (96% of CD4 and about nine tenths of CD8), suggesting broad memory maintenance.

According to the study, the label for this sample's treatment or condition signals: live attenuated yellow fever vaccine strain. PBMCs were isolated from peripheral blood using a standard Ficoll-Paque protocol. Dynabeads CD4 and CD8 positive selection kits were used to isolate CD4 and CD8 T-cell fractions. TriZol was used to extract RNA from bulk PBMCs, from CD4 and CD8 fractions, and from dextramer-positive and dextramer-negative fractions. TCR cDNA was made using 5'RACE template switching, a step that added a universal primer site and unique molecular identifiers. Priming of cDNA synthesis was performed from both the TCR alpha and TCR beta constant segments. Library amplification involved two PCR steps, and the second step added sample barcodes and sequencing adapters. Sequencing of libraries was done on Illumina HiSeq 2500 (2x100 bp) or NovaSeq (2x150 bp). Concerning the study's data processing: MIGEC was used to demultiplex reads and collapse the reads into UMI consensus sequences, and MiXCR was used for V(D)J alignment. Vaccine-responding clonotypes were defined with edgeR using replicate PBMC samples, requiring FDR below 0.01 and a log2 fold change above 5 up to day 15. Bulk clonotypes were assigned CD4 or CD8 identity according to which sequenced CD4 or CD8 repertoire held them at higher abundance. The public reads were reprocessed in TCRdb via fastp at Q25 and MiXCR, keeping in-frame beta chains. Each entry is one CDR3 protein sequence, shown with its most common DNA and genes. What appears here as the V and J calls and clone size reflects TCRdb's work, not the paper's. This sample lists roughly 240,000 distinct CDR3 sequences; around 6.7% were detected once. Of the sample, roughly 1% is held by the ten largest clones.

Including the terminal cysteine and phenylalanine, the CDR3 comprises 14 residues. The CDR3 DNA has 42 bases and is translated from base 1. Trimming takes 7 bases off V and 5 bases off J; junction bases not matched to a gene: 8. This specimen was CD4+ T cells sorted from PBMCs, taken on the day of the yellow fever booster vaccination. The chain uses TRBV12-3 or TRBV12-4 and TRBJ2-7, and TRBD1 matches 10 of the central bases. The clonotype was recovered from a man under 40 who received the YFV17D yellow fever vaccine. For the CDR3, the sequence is CASKRGQGFDEQYF. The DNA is TGTGCCAGCAAGCGGGGACAGGGGTTCGACGAGCAGTACTTC.